The 13 T cell receptor beta chains reported below all come from one sample, sequenced in a study of T cell clones after liver transplantation. Data came from immunoSEQ multiplex PCR; TCRdb stores just in-frame clones and leaves some out. The sample has approximately 65,000 clones; 80% to 95% are singletons. The input for sequencing was CD4+ T cells from blood, taken 25 months after liver transplant. The receptor source for this set is a human patient who received a liver transplant. T cells may partly derive from the graft donor.

The rearrangement links TRBV29-1 to TRBJ1-1, with 9 bases that match TRBD1. The CDR3 runs to 13 residues. With V trimmed by 6 bases and J by 2 bases, 4 bases remained unmatched. The V gene's germline CDR1 is SQVTM and CDR2 ANQGSEA. CDR3: CSVRTGANTEAFF. CDR3 nucleotide sequence: TGCAGCGTGAGGACAGGGGCCAACACTGAAGCTTTCTTT.

This chain connects TRBV29-1 to TRBJ2-7; a weak D match, TRBD1 (5 bases). V was clipped by 5 bases and J by 4 bases, with 9 bases between them. The CDR3 extends over 11 amino acids. CDR1 SQVTM and CDR2 ANQGSEA come from the germline V gene. CDR3 sequence (DNA): TGCAGCGTTAAGACAGCATACGAGCAGTACTTC. It codes for CSVKTAYEQYF.

Here the CDR3 reads CSVGEGVPDTQYF. CDR3 in DNA: TGCAGCGTTGGAGAGGGCGTCCCGGATACGCAGTATTTT. The chain links TRBV29-1 to TRBJ2-3; D perhaps matches TRBD2 (5 bases). Germline values: CDR1 SQVTM, CDR2 ANQGSEA. The CDR3 is 13 residues long. The V and J ends lost 4 bases and 6 bases respectively, with 14 bases between them.

The gene calls are TRBV7-2 and TRBJ2-2; 7 positions agree with TRBD2. This CDR3 spans 16 amino acids. The ends lost 2 bases at V and 2 bases at J; junction bases unmatched: 5. Germline V gene data show CDR1 as SGHTA and CDR2 as FQGNSA. The CDR3 bases are TGTGCCAGCAGCTTAAGTCTAGCGGCTAACACCGGGGAGCTGTTTTTT. This sequence encodes CASSLSLAANTGELFF.

V is TRBV7-6 and J is TRBJ1-4; unclear D gene. Per germline, CDR1 SGHVS and CDR2 FNYEAQ. The V end was cut by 2 bases, the J end by 0 bases, with 7 bases between. This CDR3 contains 15 residues. CDR3 DNA: TGTGCCAGCAGCTTACGGCCAGCAACTAATGAAAAACTGTTTTTT. Protein: CASSLRPATNEKLFF.

This chain uses TRBV5-1 with TRBJ2-3; TRBD1 matches at 8 bases. CDR1 SGHRS and CDR2 YFSETQ come from the germline V gene. The CDR3 is 19 amino acids. V dropped 0 bases and J dropped 7; count of bases not matched to a gene: 19. The CDR3 sequence: CASSLVAGGLAQRSHTQYF. DNA for the CDR3: TGCGCCAGCAGCTTGGTAGCAGGGGGCTTAGCCCAAAGGAGTCATACGCAGTATTTT.

This chain joins TRBV11-3 and TRBJ1-3, with 7 bases identical to TRBD1. V lost 5 bases and J lost 3; bases outside the gene matches: 7. Germline V CDR1 and CDR2: SGHNT, YENEEA. This CDR3 has 15 amino acids. The CDR3 DNA reads as TGTGCCAGCAGCCCAAGACAGGGTAGTGGAAACACCATATATTTT. Its translation is CASSPRQGSGNTIYF.

The rearrangement joins TRBV13 to TRBJ2-5; D possibly corresponds to TRBD2 (6 bases). Deletions cut 0 bases from V and 8 bases from J, with 7 bases between. The CDR3 runs to 12 residues. The germline CDR1 and CDR2 sequences are PRHDT and FYEKMQ (reference sequence). The CDR3 protein is CASSLGRGTQYF. The DNA of the CDR3 is TGTGCCAGCAGCTTAGGGCGGGGCACCCAGTACTTC.

This chain links TRBV28 with TRBJ2-5, with TRBD1 matching 8 bases. Germline-derived CDR1 and CDR2 are MDHEN and SYDVKM. J gave up 5 bases and V 5 bases, and 7 bases lay outside the gene matches. The CDR3 extends over 14 amino acids. The CDR3 DNA reads TGTGCCAGCAGTCCCGGACAGGGCTGGGAGACCCAGTACTTC. Its translation: CASSPGQGWETQYF.

The V and J genes are TRBV7-2 and TRBJ1-1; maybe TRBD1 (6 bases). Trimming took off 3 bases at V and 1 base at J, with 12 bases between the two ends. Germline CDR1 reads SGHTA; CDR2 reads FQGNSA. The CDR3 consists of 15 residues. CDR3 sequence: CASSFSGRGNTEAFF. In DNA, the CDR3 is TGTGCCAGCAGCTTCTCGGGCAGGGGGAACACTGAAGCTTTCTTT.

This chain connects TRBV19 to TRBJ2-2; D may correspond to TRBD1 or TRBD2 (5 bases each). V lost 5 bases and J 4 bases, leaving 8 bases between the germline ends. This CDR3 comprises 13 residues. Germline V gene lookup returns CDR1 LNHDA and CDR2 SQIVND (reference sequence). For the CDR3, the DNA is TGTGCCAGTAGTTGGGGGATCACCGGGGAGCTGTTTTTT. Its translation is CASSWGITGELFF. Full variable domain (missing parts from reference TRBV19 and TRBJ2-2): DGGITQSPKYLFRKEGQNVTLSCEQNLNHDAMYWYRQDPGQGLRLIYYSQIVNDFQKGDIAEGYSVSREKKESFPLTVTSAQKNPTAFYLCASSWGITGELFFGEGSRLTVL.

Only one count was recorded for this clone. The chain recombines TRBV28 with TRBJ1-1; perhaps TRBD1 as D (6 bases). V was pared by 5 bases and J by 5 bases, with 18 bases between. Germline V CDR1 and CDR2: MDHEN, SYDVKM. This CDR3 contains 15 residues. CDR3 coding DNA: TGTGCCAGCAGTCCCATCTCCACAGGGAGGACTGAAGCTTTCTTT. It encodes CASSPISTGRTEAFF. Supplemented by reference TRBV28 and TRBJ1-1, the full variable domain reads DVKVTQSSRYLVKRTGEKVFLECVQDMDHENMFWYRQDPGLGLRLIYFSYDVKMKEKGDIPEGYSVSREKKERFSLILESASTNQTSMYLCASSPISTGRTEAFFGQGTRLTVV.

This clone was counted once. The chain has TRBV5-1 and TRBJ2-7, with D perhaps TRBD2 (6 bases). Germline V CDR1 and CDR2: SGHRS, YFSETQ. The CDR3 extends over 15 amino acids. V lost 5 bases to trimming and J lost 5 bases, with 20 bases between them. The CDR3 region is CASRVGGTSDHEQYF. CDR3 sequence (DNA): TGCGCCAGCAGGGTTGGAGGGACTTCGGACCACGAGCAGTACTTC.